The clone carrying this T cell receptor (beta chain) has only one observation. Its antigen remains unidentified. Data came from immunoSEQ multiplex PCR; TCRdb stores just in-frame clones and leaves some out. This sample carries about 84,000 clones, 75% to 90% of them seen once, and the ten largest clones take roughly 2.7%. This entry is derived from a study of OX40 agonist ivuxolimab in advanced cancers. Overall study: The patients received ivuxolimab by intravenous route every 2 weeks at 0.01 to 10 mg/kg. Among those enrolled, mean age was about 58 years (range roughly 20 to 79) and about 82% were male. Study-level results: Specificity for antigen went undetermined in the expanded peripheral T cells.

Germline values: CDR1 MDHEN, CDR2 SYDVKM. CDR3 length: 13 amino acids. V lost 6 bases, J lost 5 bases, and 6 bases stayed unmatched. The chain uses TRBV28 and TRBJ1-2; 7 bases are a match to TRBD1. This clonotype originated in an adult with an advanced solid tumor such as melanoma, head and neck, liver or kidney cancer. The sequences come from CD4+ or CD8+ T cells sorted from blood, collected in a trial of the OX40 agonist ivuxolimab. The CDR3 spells CASSRQGPYGYTF. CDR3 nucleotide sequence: TGTGCCAGCAGCCGACAGGGACCTTATGGCTACACCTTC.